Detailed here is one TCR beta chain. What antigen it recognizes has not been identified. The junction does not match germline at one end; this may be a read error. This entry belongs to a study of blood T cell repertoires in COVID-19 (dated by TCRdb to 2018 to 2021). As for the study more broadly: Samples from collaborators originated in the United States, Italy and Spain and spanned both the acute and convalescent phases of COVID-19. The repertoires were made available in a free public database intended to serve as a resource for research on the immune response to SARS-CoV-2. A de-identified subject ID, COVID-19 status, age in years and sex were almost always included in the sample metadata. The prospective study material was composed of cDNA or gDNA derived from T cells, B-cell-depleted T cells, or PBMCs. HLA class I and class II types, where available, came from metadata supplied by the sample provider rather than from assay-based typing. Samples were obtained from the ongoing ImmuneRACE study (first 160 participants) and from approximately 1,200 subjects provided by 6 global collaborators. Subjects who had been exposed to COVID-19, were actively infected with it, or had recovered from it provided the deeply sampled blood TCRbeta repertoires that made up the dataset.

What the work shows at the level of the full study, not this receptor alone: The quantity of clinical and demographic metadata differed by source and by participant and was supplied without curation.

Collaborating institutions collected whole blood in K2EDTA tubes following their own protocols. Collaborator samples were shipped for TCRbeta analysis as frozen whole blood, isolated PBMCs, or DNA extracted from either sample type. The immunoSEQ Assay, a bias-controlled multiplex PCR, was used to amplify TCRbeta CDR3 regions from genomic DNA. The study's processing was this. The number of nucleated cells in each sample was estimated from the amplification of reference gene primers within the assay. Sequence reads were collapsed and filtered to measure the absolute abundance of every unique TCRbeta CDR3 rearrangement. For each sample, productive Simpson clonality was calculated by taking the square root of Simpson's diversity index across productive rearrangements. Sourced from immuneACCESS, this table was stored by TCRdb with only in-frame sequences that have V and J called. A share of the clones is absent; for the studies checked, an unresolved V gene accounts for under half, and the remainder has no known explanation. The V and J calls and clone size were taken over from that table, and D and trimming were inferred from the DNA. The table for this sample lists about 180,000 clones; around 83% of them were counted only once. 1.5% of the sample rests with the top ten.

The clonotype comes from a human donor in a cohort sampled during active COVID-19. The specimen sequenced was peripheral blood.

The CDR3 here reads CASTPAGPNTEAFF. The DNA is TGTGCCAGCACACCAGCGGGCCCGAACACTGAAGCTTTCTTT. The V and J genes are TRBV18 and TRBJ1-1; no confident D gene assignment can be made. The CDR3 has 14 amino acids, counting the end cysteine and phenylalanine. Only the CDR3 DNA stays, 42 bases, in frame from base 1. Taken from the germline V gene, the CDR1 and CDR2 loops are KGHSH and LQKENI. Here the CDR3 is joined to the reference TRBV18 and TRBJ1-1 genes, and the full variable domain is: NAGVMQNPRHLVRRRGQEARLRCSPMKGHSHVYWYRQLPEEGLKFMVYLQKENIIDESGMPKERFSAEFPKEGPSILRIQQVVRGDSAAYFCASTPAGPNTEAFFGQGTRLTVV.